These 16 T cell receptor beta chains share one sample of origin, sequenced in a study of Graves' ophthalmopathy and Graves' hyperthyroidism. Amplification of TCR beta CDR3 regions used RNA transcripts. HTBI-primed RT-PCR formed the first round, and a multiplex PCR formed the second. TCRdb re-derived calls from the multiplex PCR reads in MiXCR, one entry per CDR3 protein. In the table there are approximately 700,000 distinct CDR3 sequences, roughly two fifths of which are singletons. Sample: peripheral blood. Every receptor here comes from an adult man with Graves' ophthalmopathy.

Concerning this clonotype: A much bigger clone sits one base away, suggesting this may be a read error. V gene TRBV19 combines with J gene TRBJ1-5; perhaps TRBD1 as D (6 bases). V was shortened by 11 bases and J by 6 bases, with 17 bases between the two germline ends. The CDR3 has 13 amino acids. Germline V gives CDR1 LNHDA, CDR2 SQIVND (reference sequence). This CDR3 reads CACSGAGVQPQHF. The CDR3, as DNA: TGTGCCTGCTCGGGGGCAGGGGTTCAGCCCCAGCATTTT.

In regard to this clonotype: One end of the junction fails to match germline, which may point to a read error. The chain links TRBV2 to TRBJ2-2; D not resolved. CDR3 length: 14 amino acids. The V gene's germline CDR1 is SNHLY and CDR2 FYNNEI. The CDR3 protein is CASSETMNAGELFF. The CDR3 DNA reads TGTGCCAGCAGTGAAACCATGAACGCCGGGGAGCTGTTTTTT.

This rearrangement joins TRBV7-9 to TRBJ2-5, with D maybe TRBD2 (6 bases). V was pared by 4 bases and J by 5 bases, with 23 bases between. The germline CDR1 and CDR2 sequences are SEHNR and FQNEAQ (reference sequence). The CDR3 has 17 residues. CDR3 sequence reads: CASSSPPAGDLIETQYF. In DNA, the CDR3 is TGTGCCAGCAGCTCACCCCCGGCTGGGGACTTGATCGAGACCCAGTACTTC.

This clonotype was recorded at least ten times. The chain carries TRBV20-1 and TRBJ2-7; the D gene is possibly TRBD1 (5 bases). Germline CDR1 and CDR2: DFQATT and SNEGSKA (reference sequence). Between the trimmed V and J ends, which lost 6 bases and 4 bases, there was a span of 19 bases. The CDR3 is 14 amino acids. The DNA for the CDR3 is TGCAGTGCGACCCTGGCCAGGGCAGGGTACGAGCAGTACTTC. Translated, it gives CSATLARAGYEQYF.

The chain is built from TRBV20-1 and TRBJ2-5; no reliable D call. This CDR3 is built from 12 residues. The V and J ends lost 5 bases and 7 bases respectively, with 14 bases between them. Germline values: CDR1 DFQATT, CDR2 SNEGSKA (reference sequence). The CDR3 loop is CSAPKNLGTQYF. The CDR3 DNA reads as TGCAGTGCTCCAAAGAACTTAGGGACCCAGTACTTC.

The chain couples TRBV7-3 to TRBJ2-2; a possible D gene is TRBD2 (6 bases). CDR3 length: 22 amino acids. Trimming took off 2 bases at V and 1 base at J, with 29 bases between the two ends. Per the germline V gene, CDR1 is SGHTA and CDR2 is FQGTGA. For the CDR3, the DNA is TGTGCCAGCAGCTTAGGTCCCATTATTGGGGACGCCGGGACTTTGAACACCGGGGAGCTGTTTTTT. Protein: CASSLGPIIGDAGTLNTGELFF.

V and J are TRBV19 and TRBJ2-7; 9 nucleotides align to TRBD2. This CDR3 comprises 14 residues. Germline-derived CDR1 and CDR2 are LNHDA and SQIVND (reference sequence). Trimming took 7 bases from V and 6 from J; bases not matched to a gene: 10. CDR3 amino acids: CASTGLAGRGEQYF. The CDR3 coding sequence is TGTGCCAGTACAGGCCTAGCGGGACGGGGCGAGCAGTACTTC.

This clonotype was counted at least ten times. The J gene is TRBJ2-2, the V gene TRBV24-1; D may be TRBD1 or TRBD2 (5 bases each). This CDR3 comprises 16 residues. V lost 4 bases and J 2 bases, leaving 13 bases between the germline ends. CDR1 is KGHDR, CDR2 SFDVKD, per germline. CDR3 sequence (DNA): TGTGCCACCAGTGAGAGGGGAAGGGGCAACACCGGGGAGCTGTTTTTT. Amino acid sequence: CATSERGRGNTGELFF.

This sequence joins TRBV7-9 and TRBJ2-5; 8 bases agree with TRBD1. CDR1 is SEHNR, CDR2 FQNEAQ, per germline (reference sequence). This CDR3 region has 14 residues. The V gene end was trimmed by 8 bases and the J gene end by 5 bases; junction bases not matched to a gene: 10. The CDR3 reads CASDNRGAGETQYF. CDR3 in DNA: TGTGCCAGCGATAACAGGGGGGCCGGGGAGACCCAGTACTTC.

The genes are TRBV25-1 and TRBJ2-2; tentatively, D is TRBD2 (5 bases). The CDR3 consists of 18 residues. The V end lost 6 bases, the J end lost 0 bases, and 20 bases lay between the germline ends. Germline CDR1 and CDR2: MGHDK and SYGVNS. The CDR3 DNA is TGTGCCAGCAGCTTAGTTTCAGCGGACCTCCCGAACACCGGGGAGCTGTTTTTT. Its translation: CASSLVSADLPNTGELFF. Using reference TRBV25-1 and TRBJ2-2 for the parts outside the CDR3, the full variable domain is EADIYQTPRYLVIGTGKKITLECSQTMGHDKMYWYQQDPGMELHLIHYSYGVNSTEKGDLSSESTVSRIRTEHFPLTLESARPSHTSQYLCASSLVSADLPNTGELFFGEGSRLTVL.

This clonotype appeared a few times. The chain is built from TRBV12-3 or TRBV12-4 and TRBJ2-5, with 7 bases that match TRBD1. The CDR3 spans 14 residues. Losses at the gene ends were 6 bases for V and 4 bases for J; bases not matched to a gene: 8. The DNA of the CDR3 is TGTGCCAGCAGCTCGACAGGGTCAGGAGAGACCCAGTACTTC. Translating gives CASSSTGSGETQYF.

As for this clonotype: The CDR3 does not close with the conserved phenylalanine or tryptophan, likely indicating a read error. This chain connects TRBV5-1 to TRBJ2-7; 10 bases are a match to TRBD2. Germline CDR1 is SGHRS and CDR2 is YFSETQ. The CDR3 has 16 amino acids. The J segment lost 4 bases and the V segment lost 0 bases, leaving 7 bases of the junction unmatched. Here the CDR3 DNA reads TGCGCCAGCAGCTTGGTACTAGCGGGACGTACTTACGAGCAGTACTGC. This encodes CASSLVLAGRTYEQYC.

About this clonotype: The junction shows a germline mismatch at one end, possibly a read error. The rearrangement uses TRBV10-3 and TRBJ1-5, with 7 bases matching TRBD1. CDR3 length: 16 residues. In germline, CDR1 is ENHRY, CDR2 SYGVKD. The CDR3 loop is CASSLRDRATHQPQHF. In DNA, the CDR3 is TGTGCCAGCAGTTTAAGGGACAGAGCGACCCATCAGCCCCAGCATTTT.

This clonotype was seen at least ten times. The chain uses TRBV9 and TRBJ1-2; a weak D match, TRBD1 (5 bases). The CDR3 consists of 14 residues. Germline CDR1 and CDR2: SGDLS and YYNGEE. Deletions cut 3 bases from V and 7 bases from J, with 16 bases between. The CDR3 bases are TGTGCCAGCAGCGAGTGGGGGGACGATGGTGGCTACACCTTC. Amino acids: CASSEWGDDGGYTF.

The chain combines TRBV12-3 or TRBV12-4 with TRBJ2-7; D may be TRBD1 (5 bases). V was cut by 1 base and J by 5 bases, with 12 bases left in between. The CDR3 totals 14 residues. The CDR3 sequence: CASSLVVRVHEQYF. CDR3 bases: TGTGCCAGCAGTTTAGTCGTCAGGGTCCACGAGCAGTACTTC.

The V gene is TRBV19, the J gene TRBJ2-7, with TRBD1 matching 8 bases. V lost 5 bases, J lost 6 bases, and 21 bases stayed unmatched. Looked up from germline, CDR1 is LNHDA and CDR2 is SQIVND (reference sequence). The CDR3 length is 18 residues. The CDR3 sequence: CASSPRPLGAGGLGEQYF. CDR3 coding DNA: TGTGCCAGTAGTCCCCGGCCCCTTGGGGCAGGGGGCTTGGGCGAGCAGTACTTC.